This T cell receptor beta chain was retrieved from a study of monozygotic twins with inflammatory bowel disease. General study results and limits: Resolution of different T cell subtypes was not achieved. Support for a single strong signal or clonotype associated with IBD was absent. IBD patients showed reduced TCRbeta diversity (inverse Simpson) versus healthy co-twins.

The CDR3 is 14 residues long. CDR1 is SGDLS, CDR2 YYNGEE, per germline. TCRdb reprocessed the 5' RACE reads and keeps a single row for each CDR3 protein, giving no DNA. This listing includes over 150,000 distinct CDR3 sequences. Worth noting for this clonotype: Its antigen is unidentified.

The chain employs TRBV9 and TRBJ2-7; there is no DNA to check the TCRdb D call of TRBD1. This receptor was identified in a human donor with ulcerative colitis or Crohn's disease, or a healthy co-twin of an affected twin (not recorded which). Sequences were obtained from blood. The CDR3 sequence is CASSVQGQGYEQYF.